Detailed here is one T cell receptor (beta chain). No antigen is known for it. No quality values exist for individual bases; no much larger clone is one base distant. The data belong to a study of CD8 T cell repertoires and HIV-1 epitope variants (TCRdb year 2020). Regarding the study in general: T cells were stimulated in separate culture wells with each of twenty-five peptides representing autologous and known Gag and Nef epitope variants. The control conditions were a CMV, EBV and flu peptide pool, the Ebola AY9 epitope as a negative control, and a well with no peptide. Tested epitopes included three Gag epitope families and Nef HW9 and YT9. T cells were enriched with the EasySep Human T Cell Enrichment Kit and co-cultured with equal numbers of autologous T cell-negative cells as antigen-presenting cells. Cultures were maintained for ten to eleven days in IMDM with gentamicin, and half-media changes adding IL-2, IL-7 and IL-15 were performed on days 3 and 7. An aliquot of 1M T cells was set aside as an uncultured baseline condition, separate from the approximately 85 T cell cultures. A total of more than 70 T cell cultures were run, with each culture condition done in triplicate except for one peptide, which was done in duplicate.

Inclusive of the bounding cysteine and phenylalanine, the CDR3 is 15 residues long. The retained sequence is limited to the CDR3, 45 bases, with the frame set at the first base. V is pared back by 3 bases and J by 6 bases, with 14 bases lying between the germline termini. Looking up the germline V gene yields CDR1 MDHEN and CDR2 SYDVKM. Points the paper makes about the study in general: Under 10 antigen-specific TCR beta clonotypes were identified, of which more than five appeared to be cross-reactive for autologous or known escape epitope variants. Roughly 5 clonotypes recognized the Nef KF9 family and one the HW9 family, with no responses to the TAALDMSHF plasma variant. The assay identified only TCR beta chains and indicated proliferation to antigen, not T cell function or cytokine profile.

The immunoSEQ platform was used to sequence TCR beta CDR3 regions at survey depth. The QIAamp DNA micro kit was used to extract genomic DNA from every cultured and uncultured CD8+ T cell population. For the original study's pipeline: Any sample with under 5,000 productive reads was excluded, and this exclusion removed about 7% of the roughly 80 cultures stimulated with HIV peptides. A MANAFEST web app trimmed sequences to CDR3 and removed nonproductive sequences, CDR3s under 5 amino acids, and those not starting C or ending F/W. To count as antigen-specific, a clonotype had to be expanded in at least 2 of 3 replicates compared with the no-peptide control at FDR 0.01, and only within one epitope family. A specific clonotype also had to show a frequency at least fivefold higher than in wells stimulated with peptides from other epitope families. Drawn from immuneACCESS, this table holds only the in-frame rearrangements with V and J called that TCRdb kept. Clones are partly lost; checked studies trace under half to an unresolved V gene and leave the rest unexplained. D and trimming were read from the DNA, whereas the V and J calls and clone size are those reported in that table. Counted in this sample were roughly 5,800 clones; around two thirds of them appeared once. The ten largest account for around 38% of the sample.

The EasySep Human CD8+ T Cell Enrichment Kit was used on day 10 to isolate CD8+ T cells from every culture. This TCR derives from a male donor with HIV. Here the chain combines TRBV28 and TRBJ2-2, with a weak D call of TRBD1 (6 bases match). Sequencing was done on a sample of cultured CD8+ T cells derived from PBMCs. The sequence in DNA is TGTGCCAGCAGTTTTCAGGGGCAGATGGCCGGGGAGCTGTTTTTT. Translation gives CASSFQGQMAGELFF.